Following are 8 T cell receptor beta chains from one sample sequenced in a study of radiotherapy plus CTLA-4 blockade in lung cancer. The table came from immunoSEQ multiplex PCR; TCRdb's copy has only in-frame clones and leaves some out. The sample includes roughly 53,000 clones, more than 65% of them seen just once. Sample: peripheral blood, taken from a patient treated with radiotherapy plus ipilimumab. These receptors were obtained from a human donor with non-small cell lung cancer who had a partial response to radiotherapy plus ipilimumab.

In this sample, this clone turned up a few times. V gene TRBV27 combines with J gene TRBJ2-3; D not resolved. The V gene lost 1 base and the J gene lost 1 base, with 12 bases spanning the gap. Germline CDR1 is MNHEY and CDR2 is SMNVEV (reference sequence). This CDR3 is 16 amino acids long. CDR3 in DNA: TGTGCCAGCAGTTTATTTTGGGCGTCCGGCACAGATACGCAGTATTTT. This translates into CASSLFWASGTDTQYF.

This clone was counted once. This chain connects TRBV11-2 to TRBJ1-1, with D possibly matching TRBD1 (6 bases). Germline CDR1 is SGHAT and CDR2 is FQNNGV. V shed 5 bases and J shed 9 bases, with 10 bases lying between them. This CDR3 has 11 amino acids. CDR3 nucleotide sequence: TGTGCCAGCAGCCAGGACAGCCAAGCTTTCTTT. Translating gives CASSQDSQAFF.

This chain links TRBV29-1 with TRBJ2-1; the D gene is possibly TRBD2 (6 bases). CDR1 is SQVTM, CDR2 ANQGSEA, per germline. The CDR3 runs 15 residues. The V end lost 3 bases, the J end lost 5 bases, and 17 bases lay between the germline ends. The CDR3 here is CSVEGQGLPNNEQFF. The DNA for the CDR3 is TGCAGCGTTGAGGGCCAAGGACTACCAAACAATGAGCAGTTCTTC.

The V and J genes are TRBV6-5 and TRBJ1-2, with D possibly TRBD1 on 5 matching bases. Looked up from germline, CDR1 is MNHEY and CDR2 is SVGAGI. There are 13 residues in the CDR3. Trimming took off 8 bases at V and 6 bases at J, with 16 bases between the two ends. In DNA, the CDR3 is TGTGCCAGCCGTGCAGGGAAAGGGAATGGCTACACCTTC. It yields the protein CASRAGKGNGYTF.

The chain combines TRBV6-6 with TRBJ2-1, with TRBD2 matching 13 bases. Unmatched junction bases numbered 10, after V lost 5 bases and J lost 12 bases. The CDR3 covers 15 residues. CDR1 and CDR2 from the germline V gene are MNHNY and SVGAGI (reference sequence). The CDR3 DNA follows: TGTGCCAGCAGTCACGGACTAGCGGGGGCCATAGGGCAGTTCTTC. Its protein product is CASSHGLAGAIGQFF.

The CDR3 is CASSYALAEYEQYF. In DNA form, the CDR3 reads TGTGCCAGCAGTTACGCCCTAGCGGAGTACGAGCAGTACTTC. The chain recombines TRBV6-5 with TRBJ2-7, with 7 bases matching TRBD2. The CDR3 has 14 amino acids. Germline V gene data show CDR1 as MNHEY and CDR2 as SVGAGI. V was clipped by 2 bases and J by 4 bases; unmatched bases: 5.

The rearrangement uses TRBV7-2 and TRBJ2-3, with TRBD2 matching 13 bases. V gave up 5 bases and J gave up 4 bases; unmatched junction bases: 6. This CDR3 has 16 residues. Per germline, CDR1 SGHTA and CDR2 FQGNSA. The CDR3 sequence is CASSRTSGGVSDTQYF. DNA of the CDR3: TGTGCCAGCAGCAGAACTAGCGGGGGGGTTTCAGATACGCAGTATTTT.

The chain has TRBV2 and TRBJ2-1; 8 bases are shared with TRBD1. The junction had 13 bases not matched to a gene; V was cut back by 4 bases and J by 5 bases. The CDR3 has 17 residues. From germline, CDR1 is SNHLY and CDR2 FYNNEI. Here the CDR3 reads CASSVQRRGRVNNEQFF. The CDR3, as DNA: TGTGCCAGCAGTGTACAACGCAGGGGGCGAGTCAACAATGAGCAGTTCTTC.